This T cell receptor beta chain was sequenced in a study of blood T cell repertoires in COVID-19. Background on the study: The analysed material was cDNA or gDNA that came from T cells, B-cell-depleted T cells, or PBMCs.

Trimming pared 1 base from V and 3 bases from J, leaving 12 bases between. The CDR3 is made up of 15 amino acids. The germline CDR1 and CDR2 sequences are SGDLS and YYNGEE. Original analysis: Amplification of reference gene primers was used by the study to estimate nucleated cell counts. Sequencing was performed with immunoSEQ multiplex PCR; in TCRdb, only in-frame clones are kept and a portion is missing. That table furnishes V, J and clone size, whereas the DNA furnished D and trimming. The sample holds under 250,000 clones, under 90% seen once. The sequence derives from a woman aged 55-70 years who had recovered from COVID-19. The sequencing sample was made of peripheral blood. This rearrangement joins TRBV9 to TRBJ2-3, with D perhaps TRBD2 (5 bases). The CDR3 region has the DNA TGTGCCAGCAGCGTATTTTCGAGGGCTACAGATACGCAGTATTTT. This translates into CASSVFSRATDTQYF.